Described below is a single T cell receptor (beta chain) sequence and its context. This record comes from a study of T cell responses to AZD1222 COVID-19 vaccine. CDR1 and CDR2 (germline): MGHRA, YSYEKL. The CDR3 is 14 residues long. The ends were cut back, 0 bases at V and 3 bases at J, with 9 bases in the middle. The protocol was immunoSEQ multiplex PCR, while the TCRdb copy is restricted to in-frame clones and leaves out a portion. The data show around 160,000 clones, around nine tenths seen once. Sequenced material: peripheral blood, taken on day 0 of AZD1222 vaccination. This TCR derives from an adult in good health. This chain links TRBV4-1 with TRBJ2-7; D gene uncertain. The CDR3 loop is CASSQEERGYEQYF. In nucleotides, the CDR3 is TGCGCCAGCAGCCAAGAGGAGCGAGGCTACGAGCAGTACTTC.